This TCR beta chain was identified during a study of T cell responses to AZD1222 COVID-19 vaccine. Findings of the study overall: Repertoire collection took place solely once the T cell response had peaked.

As concerns this clone: Its specificity is unknown.

The CDR3 runs 11 residues. Germline V lookup: CDR1 LGHNT, CDR2 FRNRAP. Trimming left V 5 bases short and J 8 bases short, with 9 bases between. Clones were read by immunoSEQ multiplex PCR, and TCRdb kept only the in-frame ones, dropping some. The table records 60,000 to 90,000 clones, over 75% of them present only once. The sample consisted of peripheral blood, taken 28 days after the second AZD1222 dose. V gene TRBV12-5 combines with J gene TRBJ1-1, with D perhaps matching TRBD1 (5 bases). The clonotype comes from an adult who received the AZD1222 COVID-19 vaccine. The CDR3 sequence: CASGITGEAFF. The CDR3 bases are TGTGCTAGTGGTATTACAGGAGAAGCTTTCTTT.